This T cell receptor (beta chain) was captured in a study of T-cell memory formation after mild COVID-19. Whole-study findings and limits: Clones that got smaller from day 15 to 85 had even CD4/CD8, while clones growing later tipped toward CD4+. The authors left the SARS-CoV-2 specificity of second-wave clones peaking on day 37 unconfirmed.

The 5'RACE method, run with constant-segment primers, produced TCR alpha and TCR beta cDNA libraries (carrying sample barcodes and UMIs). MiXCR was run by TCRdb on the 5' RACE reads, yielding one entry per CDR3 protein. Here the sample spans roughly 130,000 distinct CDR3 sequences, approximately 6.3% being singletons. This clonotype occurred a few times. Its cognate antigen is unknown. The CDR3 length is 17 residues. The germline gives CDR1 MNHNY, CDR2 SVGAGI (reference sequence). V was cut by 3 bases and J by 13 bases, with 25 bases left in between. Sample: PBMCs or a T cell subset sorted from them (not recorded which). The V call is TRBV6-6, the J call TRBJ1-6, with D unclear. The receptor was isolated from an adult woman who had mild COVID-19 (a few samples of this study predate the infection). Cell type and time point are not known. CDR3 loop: CASSYPGSQKLGSPLHF. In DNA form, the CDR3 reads TGTGCCAGCAGTTATCCCGGGTCCCAGAAATTAGGTTCGCCCCTCCACTTT.